The 7 T cell receptor beta chains below all came from one sample that was sequenced in a study of shared clonotypes between healthy human individuals. The table came from immunoSEQ multiplex PCR; TCRdb's copy has only in-frame clones and leaves some out. The sample consists of 2 million to 2.5 million clones, around 90% of them appearing once. What was sequenced was naive CD4+ T cells from PBMCs. As for subset: CD45RA+ positively selected. The receptors derive from a man aged 18 to 30 in good health. Some clones in this sample may be carry-over from other donors' samples.

This clone came up once. In DNA form, the CDR3 reads TGTGCCTGGAGTGTGCGCAGGGGGCTGGTCGAGCAGTACTTC. Amino acid sequence: CAWSVRRGLVEQYF. The chain joins TRBV30 to TRBJ2-7, with TRBD1 matching 8 bases. The germline gives CDR1 GTSNPN, CDR2 SVGIG (reference sequence). Unmatched junction bases numbered 7, after V lost 0 bases and J lost 6 bases. The CDR3 is 14 amino acids.

The chain has TRBV2 and TRBJ2-7, with TRBD2 matching over 11 bases. Germline V CDR1 and CDR2: SNHLY, FYNNEI. The CDR3 has 13 amino acids. Trimming removed 6 bases from V and 6 bases from J; junction bases left unmatched: 4. CDR3 in amino acids: CASSLTSGTEQYF. The DNA of the CDR3 is TGTGCCAGCAGCCTGACTAGCGGGACCGAGCAGTACTTC. Variable domain in full (rest from reference TRBV2 and TRBJ2-7): EPEVTQTPSHQVTQMGQEVILRCVPISNHLYFYWYRQILGQKVEFLVSFYNNEISEKSEIFDDQFSVERPDGSNFTLKIRSTKLEDSAMYFCASSLTSGTEQYFGPGTRLTVT.

This chain joins TRBV28 and TRBJ1-2; D perhaps matches TRBD1 (6 bases). V was clipped by 7 bases and J by 1 base, with 16 bases between them. The germline V gene encodes CDR1 MDHEN and CDR2 SYDVKM. The CDR3 contains 15 residues. The CDR3 DNA reads as TGTGCCAGCAACCCCCCGGGGGGCCGTAACTATGGCTACACCTTC. It encodes CASNPPGGRNYGYTF.

This clone was seen once. The rearrangement links TRBV5-6 to TRBJ2-1; no firm D call. CDR1 and CDR2 (germline): SGHDT, YYEEEE. CDR3 length equals 14 residues. V was pared by 0 bases and J by 7 bases, with 11 bases between. CDR3 sequence reads: CASSLGPGRNEQFF. The CDR3 nucleotides read TGTGCCAGCAGCTTGGGGCCCGGGCGGAATGAGCAGTTCTTC.

The table lists this clone with a count of one. V gene TRBV28 combines with J gene TRBJ1-4; a possible D gene is TRBD1 (5 bases). Germline V lookup: CDR1 MDHEN, CDR2 SYDVKM. CDR3 size: 12 residues. V shed 5 bases and J shed 14 bases, with 15 bases lying between them. CDR3 loop: CASSPNDRALFF. Written as DNA, the CDR3 is TGTGCCAGCAGTCCCAATGACAGAGCCCTGTTTTTT.

This rearrangement joins TRBV11-2 to TRBJ2-4; D may be TRBD1 or TRBD2 (5 bases each). Germline CDR1 SGHAT, CDR2 FQNNGV. V shed 5 bases and J shed 0 bases, with 14 bases lying between them. The CDR3 contains 16 residues. The CDR3 bases are TGTGCCAGCAGCCCCGGGGCGCGAATAGCCAAAAACATTCAGTACTTC. It translates to CASSPGARIAKNIQYF. The full variable domain, with the rest looked up from reference TRBV11-2 and TRBJ2-4, is EAGVAQSPRYKIIEKRQSVAFWCNPISGHATLYWYQQILGQGPKLLIQFQNNGVVDDSQLPKDRFSAERLKGVDSTLKIQPAKLEDSAVYLCASSPGARIAKNIQYFGAGTRLSVL.

The V gene is TRBV30, the J gene TRBJ2-3; 10 bases are a match to TRBD2. The ends lost 3 bases at V and 5 bases at J; junction bases unmatched: 11. CDR1 is GTSNPN, CDR2 SVGIG, per germline (reference sequence). There are 16 residues in the CDR3. The CDR3 DNA sequence: TGTGCCTGGAGCTCACTAGCGGGAAGGTTCGTAGATACGCAGTATTTT. This codes for CAWSSLAGRFVDTQYF.